Detailed here is one T cell receptor beta chain. Its specificity is unknown. This sample stems from a study of T cell repertoires in cytomegalovirus infection. For the study at large: In public TCR beta signatures, there were indications of both CMV infection and matching HLA type. Findings of the study overall: Identification of carriers of CMV plus the relevant HLA was achieved through cumulative public TCR beta family frequency. It was HLA-C-restricted CMV-specific TCR beta clonotypes that dominated the response ex vivo.

V shed 6 bases and J 2 bases; nucleotides not matched to a gene: 4. The CDR3 extends over 15 amino acids. TCRdb recomputed calls from the reads with MiXCR, one row per CDR3 protein. The sample holds roughly 110,000 distinct CDR3 sequences; over 9.5% are singletons and the top ten take approximately 33%. The rearrangement uses TRBV12-3 or TRBV12-4 and TRBJ2-1; 10 bases are shared with TRBD2. The specimen sequenced was PBMCs, sequenced either directly or after in vitro stimulation (not recorded which). The sequence derives from a human donor in good health (CMV status not recorded). Some clones in this sample may be carry-over from other donors' samples. The CDR3 region is CASRKLAGTYNEQFF. In DNA form, the CDR3 reads TGTGCCAGCAGGAAACTAGCGGGGACCTACAATGAGCAGTTCTTC.